The clone carrying this T cell receptor (beta chain) was detected once. Antigen unknown. The PCR had 60 Vbeta and 13 Jbeta primers. This table comes from immunoSEQ multiplex PCR, and its TCRdb copy is limited to in-frame clones, with some not included. This sample has 150,000 to 200,000 clones; 87% occur once, and the top ten carry about 0.21%. Although they were nominally healthy when sampled, donors likely had unrecorded immune exposures. The entry originates in a study of cytomegalovirus exposure and HLA in healthy donors. Study-level information: An analysis done earlier identified 117 million unique TCR beta sequences from approximately 200 million T cells. Study findings and constraints: Among the most significant clusters, several appeared linked to common viral pathogens in a later analysis.

The germline CDR1 and CDR2 sequences are WSHSY and SAAADI. The ends lost 6 bases at V and 1 base at J; junction bases unmatched: 0. The CDR3 totals 13 residues. This rearrangement joins TRBV10-2 to TRBJ2-3, with 8 bases fitting TRBD2. What was sequenced was PBMCs. This receptor was taken from a girl in the first two years of life in good health and CMV-seronegative. In nucleotides, the CDR3 is TGCGCCAGCAGACTAGCGGGCACAGATACGCAGTATTTT. It yields the protein CASRLAGTDTQYF.